The source of this TCR beta chain is a study of cytomegalovirus exposure and HLA in healthy donors. CDR1 and CDR2 from the germline V gene are SGDLS and YYNGEE. V lost 0 bases, J lost 5 bases, and 17 bases lay in between. There are 16 residues in the CDR3. With regard to this clone: Its specificity is unknown.

Use of 60 Vbeta and 13 Jbeta primers characterized the PCR. Sequencing was performed with immunoSEQ multiplex PCR; in TCRdb, only in-frame clones are kept and a portion is missing. This sample's table has 65,000 to 95,000 clones. The study's findings and limits: A few V segments could not be told apart, such as TRBV6-2 and TRBV6-3, and were left out.

The sequence came from a man aged 30 to 39 in good health and CMV-seronegative. The genes are TRBV9 and TRBJ2-5; D is perhaps TRBD2 (7 bases). The specimen was PBMCs. The CDR3 loop is CASSVGLGGGFETQYF. CDR3 DNA: TGTGCCAGCAGCGTAGGTTTGGGAGGGGGTTTCGAGACCCAGTACTTC.